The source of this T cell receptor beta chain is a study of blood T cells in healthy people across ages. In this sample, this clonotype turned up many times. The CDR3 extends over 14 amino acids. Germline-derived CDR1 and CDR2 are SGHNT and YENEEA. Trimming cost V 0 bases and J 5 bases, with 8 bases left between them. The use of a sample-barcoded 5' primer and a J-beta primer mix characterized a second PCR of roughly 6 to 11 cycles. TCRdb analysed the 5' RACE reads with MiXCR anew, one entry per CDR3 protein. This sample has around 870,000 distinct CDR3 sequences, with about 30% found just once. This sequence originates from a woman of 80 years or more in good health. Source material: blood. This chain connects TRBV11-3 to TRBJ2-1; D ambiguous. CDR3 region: CASSLEDLDNEQFF. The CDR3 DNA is TGTGCCAGCAGCTTAGAAGACCTCGACAATGAGCAGTTCTTC.